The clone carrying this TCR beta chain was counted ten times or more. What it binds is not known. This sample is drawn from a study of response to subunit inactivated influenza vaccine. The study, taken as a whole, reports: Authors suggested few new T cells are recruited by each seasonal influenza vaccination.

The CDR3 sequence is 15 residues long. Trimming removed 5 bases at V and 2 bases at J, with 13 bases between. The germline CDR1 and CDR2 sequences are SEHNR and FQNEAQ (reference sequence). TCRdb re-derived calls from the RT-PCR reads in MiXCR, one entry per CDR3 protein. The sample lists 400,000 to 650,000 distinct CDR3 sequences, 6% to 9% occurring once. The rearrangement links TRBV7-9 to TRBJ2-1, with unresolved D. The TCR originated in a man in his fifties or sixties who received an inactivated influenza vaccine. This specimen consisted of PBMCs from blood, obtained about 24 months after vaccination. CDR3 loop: CASSPNQLPYNEQFF. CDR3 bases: TGTGCCAGCAGCCCTAACCAACTCCCCTACAATGAGCAGTTCTTC.